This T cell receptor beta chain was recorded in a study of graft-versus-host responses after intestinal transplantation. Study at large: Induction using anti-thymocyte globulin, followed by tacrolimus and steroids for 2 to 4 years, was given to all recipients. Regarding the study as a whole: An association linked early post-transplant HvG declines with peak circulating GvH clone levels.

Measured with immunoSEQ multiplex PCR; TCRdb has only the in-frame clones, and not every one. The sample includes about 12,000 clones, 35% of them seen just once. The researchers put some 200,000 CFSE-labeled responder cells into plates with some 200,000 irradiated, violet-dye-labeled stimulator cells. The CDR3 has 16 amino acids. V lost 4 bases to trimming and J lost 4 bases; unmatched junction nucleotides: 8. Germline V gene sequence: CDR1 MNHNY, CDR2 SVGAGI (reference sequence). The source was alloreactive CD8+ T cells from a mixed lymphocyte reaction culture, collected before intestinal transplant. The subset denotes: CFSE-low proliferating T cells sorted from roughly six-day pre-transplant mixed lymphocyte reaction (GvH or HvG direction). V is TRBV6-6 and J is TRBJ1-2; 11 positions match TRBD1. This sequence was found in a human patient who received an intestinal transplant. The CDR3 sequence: CASSSSDRGLVYGYTF. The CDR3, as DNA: TGTGCCAGCAGTTCCTCGGACAGGGGGCTAGTCTATGGCTACACCTTC.